These 15 T cell receptor beta chains came from one sample sequenced in a study of cytotoxic CD8 clonotypes in ibrutinib-treated CLL. Produced via immunoSEQ multiplex PCR; TCRdb's table is partial and in-frame only. This sample yields about 200,000 clones, of which approximately 72% are seen a single time; about an eighth belongs to the top ten. Specimen: PBMCs, collected after 24 months of ibrutinib treatment. Receptors originate from a human donor with chronic lymphocytic leukemia.

V gene TRBV7-3 combines with J gene TRBJ2-1; 8 nucleotides agree with TRBD2. After removal of 7 bases from V and 9 bases from J, the junction contained 11 bases not matched to a gene. This CDR3 is built from 14 residues. CDR1 is SGHTA and CDR2 is FQGTGA in the germline V gene. The CDR3, as DNA: TGTGCCAGCAACGACGGGACTAGTTCTGGTGAGCAGTTCTTC. Translation gives CASNDGTSSGEQFF.

This clone appeared a few times. The DNA of the CDR3 is TGCGCCAGCAGCCAAGATTCTAGCGGGAGAGCCTACGAGCAGTACTTC. Translation gives CASSQDSSGRAYEQYF. This rearrangement joins TRBV4-3 to TRBJ2-7; TRBD2 matches 10 bases. Losses at the gene ends were 0 bases for V and 2 bases for J; bases not matched to a gene: 4. The CDR3 has 16 residues. Germline assignment: CDR1 LGHNA and CDR2 YSLEER.

The genes are TRBV18 and TRBJ2-2; D possibly matches TRBD1 or TRBD2 (7 bases each). V lost 6 bases, J lost 1 base, and 21 bases lay in between. Germline V gene data show CDR1 as KGHSH and CDR2 as LQKENI. This CDR3 is built from 18 residues. This CDR3 is CASSPWGQRGRNTGELFF. Written as DNA, the CDR3 is TGTGCCAGCTCTCCCTGGGGACAGCGGGGACGGAACACCGGGGAGCTGTTTTTT.

The CDR3 region has the DNA TGTGCCAGCATAGGGCTTATCAGCAATCAGCCCCAGCATTTT. It is translated as CASIGLISNQPQHF. The rearrangement joins TRBV6-1 to TRBJ1-5; D unclear. The germline V gene has CDR1 MNHNS and CDR2 SASEGT. The CDR3 sequence is 14 residues long. The V and J ends lost 7 bases and 1 base respectively, with 11 bases between them.

J is TRBJ2-3 and V is TRBV7-3; D uncertain. The germline gives CDR1 SGHTA, CDR2 FQGTGA. The V and J ends lost 5 bases and 0 bases respectively, with 24 bases between them. The CDR3 has 19 residues. CDR3 sequence reads: CASSHLPLLLHPSTDTQYF. CDR3 DNA sequence: TGTGCCAGCAGCCATCTCCCACTACTACTACACCCTAGCACAGATACGCAGTATTTT.

The CDR3 DNA sequence: TGTGCCAGCAGCTTAGCATCGGACTCTGGAAACACCATATATTTT. Translated, it gives CASSLASDSGNTIYF. The chain carries TRBV7-6 and TRBJ1-3; the D is unclear. CDR3 length: 15 amino acids. Germline-derived CDR1 and CDR2 are SGHVS and FNYEAQ. Trimming took off 0 bases at V and 0 bases at J, with 6 bases between the two ends.

The chain carries TRBV29-1 and TRBJ1-1; maybe TRBD1 (6 bases). V lost 4 bases and J 1 base, leaving 16 bases between the germline ends. CDR3 size: 15 residues. Germline V gene sequence: CDR1 SQVTM, CDR2 ANQGSEA. CDR3 in amino acids: CSVGVFGQKNTEAFF. The CDR3 DNA sequence: TGCAGCGTTGGAGTATTCGGACAGAAGAACACTGAAGCTTTCTTT.

The rearrangement joins TRBV5-6 to TRBJ2-5, with 10 bases fitting TRBD1. The CDR3 extends over 16 amino acids. Germline loops: CDR1 SGHDT, CDR2 YYEEEE. J lost 3 bases, V lost 2 bases, and 7 bases had no gene match. The CDR3 DNA reads TGTGCCAGCAGCTTTATGGTCGGGACAGGGGAAGAGACCCAGTACTTC. Translated: CASSFMVGTGEETQYF.

This chain links TRBV19 with TRBJ2-7, with TRBD2 matching 7 bases. There are 15 residues in the CDR3. V lost 6 bases to trimming and J lost 3 bases; unmatched junction nucleotides: 11. Germline V CDR1 and CDR2: LNHDA, SQIVND (reference sequence). CDR3 amino acids: CASSSFGGSSYEQYF. In DNA form, the CDR3 reads TGTGCCAGTAGCAGTTTTGGCGGGAGTAGCTACGAGCAGTACTTC.

This chain uses TRBV27 with TRBJ1-1; 8 bases align to TRBD1. The J segment lost 3 bases and the V segment lost 3 bases, leaving 3 bases of the junction unmatched. In germline, CDR1 is MNHEY, CDR2 SMNVEV (reference sequence). The CDR3 is made up of 14 amino acids. The CDR3 region is CASSFKGQDTEAFF. The CDR3 region has the DNA TGTGCCAGCAGTTTTAAGGGACAGGACACTGAAGCTTTCTTT.

V is TRBV4-1 and J is TRBJ2-7; unclear D gene. The CDR3 loop spans 14 amino acids. Germline CDR1 and CDR2: MGHRA and YSYEKL. V gave up 1 base and J gave up 4 bases, with 11 bases separating them. The CDR3 DNA sequence: TGCGCCAGCAGCCAAGTGTACAGCCGGTACGAGCAGTACTTC. Its protein product is CASSQVYSRYEQYF.

V gene TRBV5-1 combines with J gene TRBJ2-4, with D tentatively TRBD1 or TRBD2 (6 bases each). The V end was cut by 4 bases, the J end by 5 bases, with 13 bases between. CDR3 length equals 14 residues. CDR1 SGHRS and CDR2 YFSETQ come from the germline V gene. The CDR3, as DNA: TGCGCCAGCAGCCCGCGGGACACGGAAAACATTCAGTACTTC. Its translation is CASSPRDTENIQYF.

The rearrangement joins TRBV5-1 to TRBJ1-1; 7 bases line up with TRBD1. V trimming: 5 bases; J trimming: 7 bases; junction bases outside the gene matches: 8. Germline V CDR1 and CDR2: SGHRS, YFSETQ. The CDR3 totals 13 residues. The CDR3 DNA reads as TGCGCCAGCAGTCCCGGGACAGAGGGTGAAGCTTTCTTT. The encoded protein is CASSPGTEGEAFF.

The V call is TRBV15, the J call TRBJ2-1; D remains ambiguous. V was trimmed by 5 bases and J by 7 bases, leaving 15 bases between them. The CDR3 spans 14 residues. The germline gives CDR1 LNHNV, CDR2 YYDKDF (reference sequence). The CDR3 spells CATSARRPANEQFF. The CDR3 region has the DNA TGTGCCACCAGCGCCCGGCGGCCTGCGAATGAGCAGTTCTTC. Drawing the rest from reference TRBV15 and TRBJ2-1, the complete variable domain is DAMVIQNPRYQVTQFGKPVTLSCSQTLNHNVMYWYQQKSSQAPKLLFHYYDKDFNNEADTPDNFQSRRPNTSFCFLDIRSPGLGDTAMYLCATSARRPANEQFFGPGTRLTVL.

This clone showed up just once. The rearrangement joins TRBV9 to TRBJ2-3; D is uncertain. Between the trimmed V and J ends, which lost 3 bases and 4 bases, there was a span of 12 bases. CDR1 is SGDLS, CDR2 YYNGEE, per germline. The CDR3 has 14 residues. The CDR3 is CASSAPIPPDTQYF. The CDR3 DNA reads TGTGCCAGCAGCGCACCTATCCCCCCAGATACGCAGTATTTT.